The next 32 T cell receptor beta chains were all read from a single sample in a study of T cell responses to AZD1222 COVID-19 vaccine. Sequencing was performed with immunoSEQ multiplex PCR; in TCRdb, only in-frame clones are kept and a portion is missing. The sample has roughly 84,000 clones, 70% to 90% seen once. The sample consisted of peripheral blood, taken 28 days after the second AZD1222 dose. These receptors originate from an adult who received the AZD1222 COVID-19 vaccine.

This clone occurred a few times. This chain links TRBV4-3 with TRBJ1-3, with unresolved D. This CDR3 has 11 residues. The germline V gene encodes CDR1 LGHNA and CDR2 YSLEER. The ends were cut back, 4 bases at V and 4 bases at J, with 2 bases in the middle. As DNA, the CDR3 is TGCGCCAGCAGCCCCGGAAACACCATATATTTT. Translation gives CASSPGNTIYF.

The chain recombines TRBV7-9 with TRBJ1-1; D not certain. The germline CDR1 and CDR2 sequences are SEHNR and FQNEAQ (reference sequence). V was pared by 1 base and J by 1 base, with 7 bases between. This CDR3 spans 14 amino acids. This CDR3 reads CASSLVSQNTEAFF. DNA for the CDR3: TGTGCCAGCAGCTTAGTTTCGCAGAACACTGAAGCTTTCTTT. Combining the CDR3 with reference TRBV7-9 and TRBJ1-1 gives the whole variable domain DTGVSQNPRHKITKRGQNVTFRCDPISEHNRLYWYRQTLGQGPEFLTYFQNEAQLEKSRLLSDRFSAERPKGSFSTLEIQRTEQGDSAMYLCASSLVSQNTEAFFGQGTRLTVV.

This clone has a single count. V usage is TRBV29-1 and J usage is TRBJ1-3; D possibly corresponds to TRBD1 (6 bases). Trimming left V 1 base short and J 4 bases short, with 11 bases between. The CDR3 has 14 amino acids. Germline V lookup: CDR1 SQVTM, CDR2 ANQGSEA. CDR3 region: CSVEAGASGNTIYF. CDR3 nucleotides: TGCAGCGTTGAAGCGGGGGCGTCGGGAAACACCATATATTTT.

This clone was found once. The chain combines TRBV7-2 with TRBJ1-2, with D possibly matching TRBD1 (5 bases). The germline gives CDR1 SGHTA, CDR2 FQGNSA. This CDR3 contains 14 residues. Trimming pared 3 bases from V and 4 bases from J, leaving 12 bases between. The CDR3 region has the DNA TGTGCCAGCAGCTTGACGTCAGGGCCCTATGGCTACACCTTC. Amino acids: CASSLTSGPYGYTF.

V is TRBV12-1 and J is TRBJ1-4; whether TRBD1, the table's D call, matches the DNA was not checked. TRBV12-1 is marked as a pseudogene. The CDR3 covers 15 residues. The CDR3 is CASSTRSGGNEKLFF. The CDR3 region has the DNA TGTGCCAGCAGCACCCGGTCAGGGGGCAATGAAAAACTGTTTTTT.

The V call is TRBV12-3 or TRBV12-4, the J call TRBJ2-1, with D perhaps matching TRBD2 (5 bases). This CDR3 has 12 amino acids. Trimming stripped 3 bases from V and 6 bases from J, with 6 bases between. CDR3 DNA: TGTGCCAGCAGTTTTGGGAGCAATGAGCAGTTCTTC. The encoded protein is CASSFGSNEQFF.

The V gene is TRBV6-2 or TRBV6-3, the J gene TRBJ2-6, with D possibly being TRBD1 (6 bases). This CDR3 contains 20 residues. The V and J ends lost 7 bases and 0 bases respectively, with 25 bases between them. In germline, CDR1 is MNHEY, CDR2 SVGEGT. The CDR3 sequence is CASTPSFRQDPFSGANVLTF. The CDR3, as DNA: TGTGCCAGCACCCCCTCATTCAGACAGGACCCTTTCTCTGGGGCCAACGTCCTGACTTTC.

The chain has TRBV4-1 and TRBJ1-1; D is unresolved. This CDR3 spans 15 amino acids. V was shortened by 4 bases and J by 8 bases, with 20 bases between the two germline ends. Germline CDR1 MGHRA, CDR2 YSYEKL. Written as DNA, the CDR3 is TGCGCCAGCAGCCGAGAGCTTGGAGGCACCCGAGAAGCTTTCTTT. Residues: CASSRELGGTREAFF.

The genes are TRBV3-1 (or the pseudogene TRBV3-2) and TRBJ2-1; possible D gene TRBD2, 6 bases. Trimming removed 0 bases at V and 3 bases at J, with 24 bases between. Germline V gene sequence: CDR1 LGHDT, CDR2 YNNKEL (reference sequence). This CDR3 spans 20 amino acids. CDR3 coding DNA: TGTGCCAGCAGCCAAGATAGCAGGGCCCCACCGGAGGGCTTCTACAATGAGCAGTTCTTC. It translates to CASSQDSRAPPEGFYNEQFF.

J is TRBJ1-2 and V is TRBV3-1 (or the pseudogene TRBV3-2); possibly TRBD1 for D (6 bases). Germline values: CDR1 LGHDT, CDR2 YNNKEL (reference sequence). The CDR3 totals 13 residues. Trimming removed 4 bases at V and 8 bases at J, with 14 bases between. This CDR3 reads CASSLYRERGYTF. The CDR3 DNA reads TGTGCCAGCAGCCTTTACAGGGAACGGGGCTACACCTTC.

The V and J genes are TRBV15 and TRBJ1-1; 7 bases are a match to TRBD1. The CDR3 sequence is 15 residues long. After removal of 3 bases from V and 4 bases from J, the junction contained 8 bases not matched to a gene. Germline V gene lookup returns CDR1 LNHNV and CDR2 YYDKDF (reference sequence). CDR3 nucleotides: TGTGCCACCAGCAGGGGGGACAGTCGGGGCACTGAAGCTTTCTTT. Protein product: CATSRGDSRGTEAFF.

Comment on this clone: The sample holds other DNA sequences that translate to the same CDR3. The gene calls are TRBV7-3 and TRBJ1-1; maybe TRBD1 (5 bases). V was pared by 2 bases and J by 1 base, with 8 bases between. The CDR3 covers 14 residues. CDR1 and CDR2 from the germline V gene are SGHTA and FQGTGA. The DNA of the CDR3 is TGTGCCAGCAGCTTATCCGGACAGAACACTGAAGCTTTCTTT. Translating gives CASSLSGQNTEAFF. Based on the CDR3 plus reference TRBV7-3 and TRBJ1-1, the full variable domain is GAGVSQTPSNKVTEKGKYVELRCDPISGHTALYWYRQSLGQGPEFLIYFQGTGAADDSGLPNDRFFAVRPEGSVSTLKIQRTERGDSAVYLCASSLSGQNTEAFFGQGTRLTVV.

This clone was seen at least ten times. The chain couples TRBV5-6 to TRBJ2-1, with 7 bases identical to TRBD2. Germline V gene data show CDR1 as SGHDT and CDR2 as YYEEEE. There are 16 residues in the CDR3. Germline trimming cut 0 bases from V and 9 bases from J; bases unmatched to any gene: 12. The CDR3 bases are TGTGCCAGCAGCTTGGCCTCTAGCGGCATTCTGGGTGAGCAGTTCTTC. Translation gives CASSLASSGILGEQFF.

This sequence joins TRBV7-3 and TRBJ2-2; 9 positions agree with TRBD1. After removal of 5 bases from V and 2 bases from J, the junction contained 3 bases not matched to a gene. CDR3 length equals 15 residues. CDR1 is SGHTA and CDR2 is FQGTGA in the germline V gene. CDR3 DNA: TGTGCCAGCAGCGGGGGACAGGGAAACACCGGGGAGCTGTTTTTT. This encodes CASSGGQGNTGELFF.

The chain carries TRBV7-2 and TRBJ1-5, with D unclear. CDR1 SGHTA and CDR2 FQGNSA come from the germline V gene. V was cut by 0 bases and J by 2 bases, with 11 bases left in between. The CDR3 is made up of 16 amino acids. This CDR3 reads CASSLAGGSGNQPQHF. DNA of the CDR3: TGTGCCAGCAGCTTAGCAGGAGGATCGGGCAATCAGCCCCAGCATTTT.

V gene TRBV10-3 combines with J gene TRBJ1-4, with 7 nucleotides matching TRBD1. V gave up 8 bases and J gave up 7 bases; unmatched junction bases: 7. CDR3 length: 13 residues. Germline V gives CDR1 ENHRY, CDR2 SYGVKD. The CDR3 spells CAIGQGGSEKLFF. The CDR3, as DNA: TGTGCCATCGGCCAGGGGGGGAGTGAAAAACTGTTTTTT.

This clone was counted only a few times. The chain carries TRBV11-2 and TRBJ1-2, with 12 bases identical to TRBD1. CDR1 is SGHAT and CDR2 is FQNNGV in the germline V gene. The CDR3 is 15 amino acids. J was trimmed by 3 bases and V by 5 bases; bases with no gene match: 4. CDR3 sequence (DNA): TGTGCCAGCAGCCCAGGGACAGGGGGCTACTATGGCTACACCTTC. Amino acid sequence: CASSPGTGGYYGYTF.

The chain has TRBV6-2 or TRBV6-3 and TRBJ1-1; D might be TRBD1 (6 bases). Trimming pared 6 bases from V and 1 base from J, leaving 18 bases between. Per germline, CDR1 MNHEY and CDR2 SVGEGT. The CDR3 extends over 16 amino acids. The DNA of the CDR3 is TGTGCCAGCAGCCCTCACTCACAGGGCTGGAACACTGAAGCTTTCTTT. Protein sequence: CASSPHSQGWNTEAFF.

The genes are TRBV5-1 and TRBJ1-5; 7 bases line up with TRBD1. J was trimmed by 0 bases and V by 0 bases; bases with no gene match: 3. The germline V gene encodes CDR1 SGHRS and CDR2 YFSETQ. The CDR3 contains 16 residues. The DNA for the CDR3 is TGCGCCAGCAGCTTGGGGACAGGTAGTAGCAATCAGCCCCAGCATTTT. Its protein product is CASSLGTGSSNQPQHF.

The gene calls are TRBV7-2 and TRBJ2-5, with 9 bases lining up with TRBD2. Losses at the gene ends were 0 bases for V and 2 bases for J; bases not matched to a gene: 4. The CDR3 is 16 residues long. Germline V CDR1 and CDR2: SGHTA, FQGNSA. The CDR3: CASSLALAGRQETQYF. Here the CDR3 DNA reads TGTGCCAGCAGCTTAGCCCTAGCGGGACGACAAGAGACCCAGTACTTC.

This chain links TRBV18 with TRBJ1-5; 8 bases are shared with TRBD1. The CDR3 extends over 13 amino acids. CDR1 and CDR2 from the germline V gene are KGHSH and LQKENI. The V gene end was trimmed by 3 bases and the J gene end by 5 bases; junction bases not matched to a gene: 0. The CDR3 spells CASSPDRDQPQHF. CDR3 DNA: TGTGCCAGCTCACCGGACAGGGATCAGCCCCAGCATTTT. Filled out from reference TRBV18 and TRBJ1-5, the complete variable domain reads NAGVMQNPRHLVRRRGQEARLRCSPMKGHSHVYWYRQLPEEGLKFMVYLQKENIIDESGMPKERFSAEFPKEGPSILRIQQVVRGDSAAYFCASSPDRDQPQHFGDGTRLSIL.

This clone came up a few times. V usage is TRBV10-3 and J usage is TRBJ2-5, with D possibly being TRBD2 (6 bases). The CDR3 consists of 13 residues. Trimming removed 5 bases from V and 3 bases from J, with 10 bases in between. Germline CDR1 and CDR2: ENHRY and SYGVKD. CDR3 DNA sequence: TGTGCCATCAGTACCGGGACTGAAGAGACCCAGTACTTC. Its protein product is CAISTGTEETQYF.

The V and J genes are TRBV13 and TRBJ1-1; 8 positions match TRBD1. The germline gives CDR1 PRHDT, CDR2 FYEKMQ (reference sequence). Trimming cost V 5 bases and J 12 bases; bases outside gene matches: 11. The CDR3 is 13 residues long. DNA for the CDR3: TGTGCCAGCAGCATCCGGGACAGGAGTTCAACTTTCTTT. Translated, it gives CASSIRDRSSTFF.

The CDR3 DNA reads as TGTGCCAGCTCACCGACAGGGGGGCCGAATCAGCCCCAGCATTTT. It is translated as CASSPTGGPNQPQHF. The chain has TRBV18 and TRBJ1-5; 9 bases match TRBD1. The CDR3 runs to 15 residues. The ends lost 3 bases at V and 4 bases at J; junction bases unmatched: 4. The germline CDR1 and CDR2 sequences are KGHSH and LQKENI. Full variable domain (remainder filled in from reference TRBV18 and TRBJ1-5): NAGVMQNPRHLVRRRGQEARLRCSPMKGHSHVYWYRQLPEEGLKFMVYLQKENIIDESGMPKERFSAEFPKEGPSILRIQQVVRGDSAAYFCASSPTGGPNQPQHFGDGTRLSIL.

This CDR3 reads CAIESGRGSYNEQFF. In DNA, the CDR3 is TGTGCCATTGAAAGCGGGAGGGGCTCCTACAATGAGCAGTTCTTC. This chain uses TRBV10-3 with TRBJ2-1; TRBD2 aligns across 10 bases. The CDR3 spans 15 residues. Trimming took 9 bases from V and 0 from J; bases not matched to a gene: 5. Germline values: CDR1 ENHRY, CDR2 SYGVKD.

This clone was picked up a small number of times. The genes are TRBV5-1 and TRBJ2-5; 10 bases agree with TRBD1. Losses at the gene ends were 0 bases for V and 3 bases for J; bases not matched to a gene: 2. This CDR3 region has 15 residues. Per germline, CDR1 SGHRS and CDR2 YFSETQ. CDR3 region: CASSLEGTGEETQYF. The CDR3 bases are TGCGCCAGCAGCTTGGAGGGGACAGGGGAAGAGACCCAGTACTTC.

The chain recombines TRBV6-5 with TRBJ2-1; D ambiguous. The V and J ends lost 8 bases and 2 bases respectively, with 16 bases between them. The CDR3 sequence is 15 residues long. Germline V gene sequence: CDR1 MNHEY, CDR2 SVGAGI. The DNA of the CDR3 is TGTGCCAGCGCCCGCAACAAGGAACCCTACAATGAGCAGTTCTTC. Its protein is CASARNKEPYNEQFF.

This chain connects TRBV6-2 or TRBV6-3 to TRBJ1-5; 7 bases fit TRBD1. Germline CDR1 MNHEY, CDR2 SVGEGT. The CDR3 totals 14 residues. The trim removed 6 bases at V and 11 bases at J, leaving 13 bases unmatched. The CDR3 protein is CASSQGTALRSQHF. The CDR3 DNA sequence: TGTGCCAGCAGCCAAGGGACAGCTCTGCGATCCCAGCATTTT.

V usage is TRBV18 and J usage is TRBJ2-7; the match to TRBD1 covers 11 bases. Per the germline V gene, CDR1 is KGHSH and CDR2 is LQKENI. The CDR3 spans 17 residues. J lost 2 bases, V lost 1 base, and 7 bases had no gene match. The CDR3 sequence is CASSPLSPGQGAYEQYF. The CDR3 region has the DNA TGTGCCAGCTCACCACTATCCCCGGGACAGGGGGCCTACGAGCAGTACTTC.

The chain is built from TRBV28 and TRBJ1-2; TRBD1 aligns across 10 bases. Germline V lookup: CDR1 MDHEN, CDR2 SYDVKM. The CDR3 totals 15 residues. Trimming took 8 bases from V and 4 from J; bases not matched to a gene: 10. This CDR3 is CASGRDRGILYGYTF. In nucleotides, the CDR3 is TGTGCCAGCGGGCGGGACAGGGGTATACTCTATGGCTACACCTTC.

This clone has more than one count but fewer than ten. The J gene is TRBJ2-3, the V gene TRBV13; 9 nucleotides agree with TRBD2. Germline lookup yields CDR1 PRHDT and CDR2 FYEKMQ (reference sequence). The CDR3 runs to 17 residues. The ends lost 5 bases at V and 4 bases at J; junction bases unmatched: 13. The chain's CDR3 is CASSEPVGLAVSDTQYF. The CDR3 bases are TGTGCCAGCAGCGAACCGGTGGGACTAGCAGTATCAGATACGCAGTATTTT.

The chain carries TRBV29-1 and TRBJ2-1; 10 bases agree with TRBD1. Trimming removed 4 bases from V and 8 bases from J; junction bases left unmatched: 8. The CDR3 has 14 amino acids. In germline, CDR1 is SQVTM, CDR2 ANQGSEA. CDR3 loop: CSVVRDRGGDEQFF. In nucleotides, the CDR3 is TGCAGCGTTGTAAGGGACAGGGGAGGAGATGAGCAGTTCTTC.